The source of this TCR beta chain is a study of CD8 T cells in ankylosing spondylitis. General observations from the study: Clones that were linked to disease were CD8+ and were relatively rare in peripheral blood. Within matched ankylosing spondylitis synovial fluid, disease-linked clones were reportedly significantly enriched. A TCR beta motif of roughly 8 highly homologous variants seemed to mark ankylosing spondylitis blood.

On this clonotype: Its specificity is unknown.

CDR1 is KGHDR and CDR2 is SFDVKD in the germline V gene. The CDR3 totals 14 residues. TCRdb re-called the 5' RACE reads through MiXCR, storing one row per CDR3 protein. The sample lists 180,000 or so distinct CDR3 sequences; under 14% were seen once. V gene TRBV24-1 combines with J gene TRBJ1-1, with 7 positions matching TRBD1. Sequencing used blood, either unsorted or a sorted T cell fraction (not recorded which). The receptor was derived from a male donor with ankylosing spondylitis or in good health (not recorded which). This CDR3 reads CALVGKTGDTEAFF. The CDR3 coding sequence is TGTGCGCTAGTCGGGAAAACAGGGGACACTGAAGCTTTCTTT.